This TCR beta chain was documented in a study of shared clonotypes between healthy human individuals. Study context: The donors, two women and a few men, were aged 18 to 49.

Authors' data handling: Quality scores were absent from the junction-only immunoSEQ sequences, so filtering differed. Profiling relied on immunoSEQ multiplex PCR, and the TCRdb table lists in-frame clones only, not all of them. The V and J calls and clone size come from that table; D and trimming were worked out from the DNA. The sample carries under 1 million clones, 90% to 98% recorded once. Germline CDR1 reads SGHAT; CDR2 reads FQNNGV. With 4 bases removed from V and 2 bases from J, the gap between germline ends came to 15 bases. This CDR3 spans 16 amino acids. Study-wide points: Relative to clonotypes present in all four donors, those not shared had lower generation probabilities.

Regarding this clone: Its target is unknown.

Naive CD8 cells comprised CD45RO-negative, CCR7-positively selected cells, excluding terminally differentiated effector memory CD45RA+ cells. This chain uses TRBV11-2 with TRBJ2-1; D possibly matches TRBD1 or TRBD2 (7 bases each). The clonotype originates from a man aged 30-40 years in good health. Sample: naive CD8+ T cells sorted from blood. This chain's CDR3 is CASSSQGGSTYNEQFF. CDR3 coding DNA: TGTGCCAGCAGCTCCCAGGGGGGGTCGACCTACAATGAGCAGTTCTTC.